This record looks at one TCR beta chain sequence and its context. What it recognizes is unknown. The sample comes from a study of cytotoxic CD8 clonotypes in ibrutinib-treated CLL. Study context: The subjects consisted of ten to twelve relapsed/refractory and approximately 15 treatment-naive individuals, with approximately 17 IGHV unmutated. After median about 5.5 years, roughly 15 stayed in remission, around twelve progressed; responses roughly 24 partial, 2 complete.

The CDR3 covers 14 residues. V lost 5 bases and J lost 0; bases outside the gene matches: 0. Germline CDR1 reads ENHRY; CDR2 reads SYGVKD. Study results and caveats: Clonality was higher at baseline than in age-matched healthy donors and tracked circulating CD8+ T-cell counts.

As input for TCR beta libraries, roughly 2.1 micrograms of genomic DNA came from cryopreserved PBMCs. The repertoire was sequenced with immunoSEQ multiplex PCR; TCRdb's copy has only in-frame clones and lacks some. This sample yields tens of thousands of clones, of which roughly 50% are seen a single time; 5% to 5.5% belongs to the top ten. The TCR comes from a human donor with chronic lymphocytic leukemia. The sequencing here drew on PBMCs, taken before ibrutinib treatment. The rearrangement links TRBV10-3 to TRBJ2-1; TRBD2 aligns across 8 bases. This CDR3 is CAISSGSSYNEQFF. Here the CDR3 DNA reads TGTGCCATCAGTAGCGGGAGCTCCTACAATGAGCAGTTCTTC.